A single sample gave rise to the 21 T cell receptor beta chains below, sequenced in a study of vaccination effects on CD4 cells after COVID-19. Their specific antigens are unknown. Following 10 days of culture, CD4+ T cells were isolated. Data came from immunoSEQ multiplex PCR; TCRdb stores just in-frame clones and leaves some out. The sample shows some 39,000 clones, 82% of them seen only once. Here the sequenced sample was CD4+ T cells from PBMCs cultured without peptide, taken before COVID-19 vaccination. These receptor sequences come from a human donor who received a COVID-19 vaccine.

A word on this clone: The junction differs from germline at one of its ends, possibly a read error. The chain recombines TRBV12-3 or TRBV12-4 with TRBJ2-3; D might be TRBD2 (5 bases). This CDR3 region has 12 residues. This chain's CDR3 is CASSLAPDTQYF. The CDR3 DNA sequence: TGTGCCAGCAGTCTAGCCCCAGATACGCAGTATTTT.

The genes are TRBV19 and TRBJ2-2; 9 nucleotides match TRBD1. Trimming at V came to 6 bases and at J to 4 bases, leaving 6 bases not matched to a gene. CDR3 length: 15 amino acids. Germline CDR1 is LNHDA and CDR2 is SQIVND (reference sequence). The CDR3 region is CASSVGQGTTGELFF. The CDR3 region has the DNA TGTGCCAGTAGCGTCGGACAGGGGACCACCGGGGAGCTGTTTTTT.

The CDR3 bases are TGTGCCAGCAGCCAATCGGAGGTCGGGTATGGCTACACCTTC. Its protein product is CASSQSEVGYGYTF. The genes are TRBV4-2 and TRBJ1-2; no firm D call. Germline CDR1 is LGHNA and CDR2 is YNFKEQ. Between the trimmed V and J ends, which lost 2 bases and 5 bases, there was a span of 12 bases. This CDR3 contains 14 residues.

CDR3 nucleotide sequence: TGTGCCAGCAGCTTTAGGCCCTCGACGAGGGCCAATCAGCCCCAGCATTTT. This translates into CASSFRPSTRANQPQHF. J is TRBJ1-5 and V is TRBV5-6; D is undetermined. CDR3 length: 17 amino acids. Germline CDR1 and CDR2: SGHDT and YYEEEE. Trimming shortened V by 2 bases and J by 3 bases, and 18 bases separated the two germline ends.

The CDR3 region is CAWSPNNNYGYTF. The CDR3 region has the DNA TGTGCCTGGAGTCCAAATAATAACTATGGCTACACCTTC. The chain links TRBV30 to TRBJ1-2; no reliable D call. The germline CDR1 and CDR2 sequences are GTSNPN and SVGIG (reference sequence). CDR3 size: 13 residues. The V end was cut by 2 bases, the J end by 1 base, with 8 bases between.

The sample holds a few counts of this clone. The chain links TRBV30 to TRBJ2-1; 9 nucleotides line up with TRBD1. The germline V gene has CDR1 GTSNPN and CDR2 SVGIG (reference sequence). This CDR3 is 12 amino acids long. The V segment lost 4 bases and the J segment 14 bases; nucleotides outside the gene matches: 9. The CDR3: CAWNRQGVGKFF. CDR3 nucleotide sequence: TGTGCCTGGAATAGACAGGGGGTGGGAAAGTTCTTC.

This chain uses TRBV18 with TRBJ2-5; no firm D call. Germline lookup yields CDR1 KGHSH and CDR2 LQKENI. Trimming cost V 1 base and J 5 bases, with 11 bases left between them. CDR3 length: 14 amino acids. The CDR3 sequence: CASSPRMDEETQYF. The DNA of the CDR3 is TGTGCCAGCTCACCACGAATGGACGAGGAGACCCAGTACTTC.

This clone was found once. The chain is built from TRBV6-4 and TRBJ1-1; D is ambiguous. Per germline, CDR1 MRHNA and CDR2 SNTAGT. The CDR3 length is 13 residues. V shed 6 bases and J shed 1 base, with 9 bases lying between them. The CDR3 spells CASRRATNTEAFF. CDR3 bases: TGTGCCAGCAGAAGAGCTACGAACACTGAAGCTTTCTTT.

This chain links TRBV10-3 with TRBJ1-5; 7 nucleotides agree with TRBD1. The CDR3 sequence is 19 residues long. The germline gives CDR1 ENHRY, CDR2 SYGVKD. V lost 5 bases to trimming and J lost 0 bases; unmatched junction nucleotides: 16. CDR3 loop: CAISYTGTEPTYSNQPQHF. The CDR3 DNA follows: TGTGCCATCAGTTATACCGGGACAGAACCTACCTATAGCAATCAGCCCCAGCATTTT.

The chain carries TRBV28 and TRBJ1-2; 7 nucleotides match TRBD1. Trimming took 5 bases from V and 4 from J; bases not matched to a gene: 10. CDR3 length: 15 residues. Germline CDR1 reads MDHEN; CDR2 reads SYDVKM. CDR3 DNA sequence: TGTGCCAGCAGTAACACCCCGACAGGGACCTATGGCTACACCTTC. Protein product: CASSNTPTGTYGYTF.

This clone was observed a single time. This rearrangement joins TRBV5-5 to TRBJ1-4; TRBD1 is a possible D gene (5 bases). CDR1 SGHKS and CDR2 YYEKEE come from the germline V gene (reference sequence). This CDR3 spans 14 amino acids. The V end was cut by 3 bases, the J end by 8 bases, with 14 bases between. The CDR3 bases are TGTGCCAGCAGCTGGAACCAGGGCGGCGAAAAACTGTTTTTT. Protein: CASSWNQGGEKLFF.

V usage is TRBV30 and J usage is TRBJ1-6; D is perhaps TRBD1 (5 bases). The CDR3 has 14 amino acids. Germline CDR1 reads GTSNPN; CDR2 reads SVGIG (reference sequence). V was cut by 3 bases and J by 7 bases, with 13 bases left in between. CDR3 DNA: TGTGCCTGGAGCGGGGGGACTCCAAATTCACCCCTCCACTTT. Its translation is CAWSGGTPNSPLHF.

V usage is TRBV11-3 and J usage is TRBJ2-5; 7 nucleotides agree with TRBD1. CDR1 and CDR2 (germline): SGHNT, YENEEA. The V gene end was trimmed by 5 bases and the J gene end by 5 bases; junction bases not matched to a gene: 5. CDR3 length: 13 amino acids. CDR3 coding DNA: TGTGCCAGCAGCCTAAGGGGGCTGGAGACCCAGTACTTC. Protein sequence: CASSLRGLETQYF. Looking up the rest from reference TRBV11-3 and TRBJ2-5 gives the full variable domain: EAGVVQSPRYKIIEKKQPVAFWCNPISGHNTLYWYLQNLGQGPELLIRYENEEAVDDSQLPKDRFSAERLKGVDSTLKIQPAELGDSAVYLCASSLRGLETQYFGPGTRLLVL.

V and J are TRBV5-6 and TRBJ2-5; 9 bases fit TRBD1. There are 14 residues in the CDR3. The ends lost 4 bases at V and 4 bases at J; junction bases unmatched: 5. Germline assignment: CDR1 SGHDT and CDR2 YYEEEE. CDR3 DNA: TGTGCCAGCAGCCCGGGACAGGGATCAGAGACCCAGTACTTC. Amino acid sequence: CASSPGQGSETQYF. The full variable domain, its missing parts supplied by reference TRBV5-6 and TRBJ2-5, is DAGVTQSPTHLIKTRGQQVTLRCSPKSGHDTVSWYQQALGQGPQFIFQYYEEEERQRGNFPDRFSGHQFPNYSSELNVNALLLGDSALYLCASSPGQGSETQYFGPGTRLLVL.

CDR3 nucleotide sequence: TGCGCCAGCAGTCTGGACAGCGGGGTGGCCAAAAACATTCAGTACTTC. Its protein product is CASSLDSGVAKNIQYF. The chain links TRBV5-1 to TRBJ2-4; weak D call: TRBD2 (7 bases). The CDR3 has 16 amino acids. The germline CDR1 and CDR2 sequences are SGHRS and YFSETQ. Between the trimmed V and J ends, which lost 5 bases and 1 base, there was a span of 16 bases.

The V and J genes are TRBV6-1 and TRBJ1-4, with no clear D. The V end was cut by 0 bases, the J end by 9 bases, with 11 bases between. The germline V gene has CDR1 MNHNS and CDR2 SASEGT. This CDR3 is built from 14 residues. In DNA form, the CDR3 reads TGTGCCAGCAGTGAAGCGGCCACGGTAAAAAAACTGTTTTTT. Translating gives CASSEAATVKKLFF.

This clone was observed a few times. This chain joins TRBV7-2 and TRBJ2-2; 9 positions agree with TRBD2. The length of the CDR3 is 16 residues. Germline-derived CDR1 and CDR2 are SGHTA and FQGNSA. The J segment lost 4 bases and the V segment lost 5 bases, leaving 8 bases of the junction unmatched. CDR3 DNA: TGTGCCAGCAGCACTCTAGCGGGGAGGGGCACCGGGGAGCTGTTTTTT. Its translation: CASSTLAGRGTGELFF.

V and J are TRBV3-1 (or the pseudogene TRBV3-2) and TRBJ1-1, with D possibly matching TRBD1 (6 bases). V lost 2 bases and J 10 bases, leaving 8 bases between the germline ends. The CDR3 contains 11 residues. The germline V gene has CDR1 LGHDT and CDR2 YNNKEL (reference sequence). CDR3 nucleotide sequence: TGTGCCAGCAGCCAAACAGGGATAGCTTTCTTT. Its protein product is CASSQTGIAFF.

The J gene is TRBJ1-5, the V gene TRBV4-3, with D tentatively TRBD1 (5 bases). The V and J ends lost 0 bases and 2 bases respectively, with 17 bases between them. Germline values: CDR1 LGHNA, CDR2 YSLEER. The CDR3 is 18 residues long. CDR3 in DNA: TGCGCCAGCAGCCAAGATGTCCGGGGGAACCCGGGCAATCAGCCCCAGCATTTT. Translation gives CASSQDVRGNPGNQPQHF.

The chain employs TRBV5-6 and TRBJ1-2; TRBD1 agrees at 9 bases. V was clipped by 4 bases and J by 7 bases; unmatched bases: 8. Germline V gene sequence: CDR1 SGHDT, CDR2 YYEEEE. This CDR3 region has 14 residues. The CDR3 is CASSRGGTGSGYTF. The CDR3 bases are TGTGCCAGCAGCCGTGGCGGGACAGGGAGTGGCTACACCTTC.

The chain combines TRBV18 with TRBJ2-7; possibly TRBD1 for D (6 bases). Looked up from germline, CDR1 is KGHSH and CDR2 is LQKENI. The CDR3 consists of 15 residues. Trimming cost V 4 bases and J 4 bases, with 17 bases left between them. The CDR3 DNA is TGTGCCAGCTCACAGACCAGACAGGAAATATACGAGCAGTACGTC. Encoded protein: CASSQTRQEIYEQYV.